This T cell receptor (beta chain) was observed in a study of blood T cell repertoires in COVID-19. Overall study context: The United States, Italy and Spain provided the acute and convalescent COVID-19 samples. Nucleic acid was either cDNA or gDNA, and it came from T cells, B-cell-depleted T cells, or PBMCs.

In its sample, this clone was seen many times. Germline assignment: CDR1 MNHNS and CDR2 SASEGT. This CDR3 has 15 amino acids. The trim removed 1 base at V and 6 bases at J, leaving 2 bases unmatched. The assay was immunoSEQ multiplex PCR, and TCRdb's table has in-frame clones only and misses some. Of over 130,000 clones listed, about four fifths were seen once; the top ten hold 1.6%. The V gene is TRBV6-1, the J gene TRBJ1-4, with TRBD1 identical over 10 bases. This TCR was recovered from a woman younger than 35 who had been exposed to COVID-19. Sequenced input: PBMCs or T cells enriched from blood (not recorded which). The CDR3 sequence is CASSEGGQGYEKLFF. In nucleotides, the CDR3 is TGTGCCAGCAGTGAAGGGGGACAGGGGTATGAAAAACTGTTTTTT.